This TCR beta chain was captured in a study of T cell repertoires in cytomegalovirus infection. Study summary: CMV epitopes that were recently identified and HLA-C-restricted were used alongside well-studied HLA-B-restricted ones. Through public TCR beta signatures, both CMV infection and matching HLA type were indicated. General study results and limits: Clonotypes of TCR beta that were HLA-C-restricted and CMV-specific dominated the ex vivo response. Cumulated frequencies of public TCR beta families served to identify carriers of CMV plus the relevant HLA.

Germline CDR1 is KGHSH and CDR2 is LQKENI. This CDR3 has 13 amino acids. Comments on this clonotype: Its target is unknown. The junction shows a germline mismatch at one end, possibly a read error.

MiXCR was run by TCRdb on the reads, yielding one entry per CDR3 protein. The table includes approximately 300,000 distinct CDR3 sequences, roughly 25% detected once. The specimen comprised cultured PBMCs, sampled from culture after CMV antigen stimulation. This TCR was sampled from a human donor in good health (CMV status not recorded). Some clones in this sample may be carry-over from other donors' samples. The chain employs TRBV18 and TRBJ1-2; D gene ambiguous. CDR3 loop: CASSPDEDYGYTF. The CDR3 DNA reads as TGTGCCAGCTCACCAGATGAAGACTATGGCTACACCTTT. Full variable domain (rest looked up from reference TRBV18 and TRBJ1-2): NAGVMQNPRHLVRRRGQEARLRCSPMKGHSHVYWYRQLPEEGLKFMVYLQKENIIDESGMPKERFSAEFPKEGPSILRIQQVVRGDSAAYFCASSPDEDYGYTFGSGTRLTVV.